This T cell receptor (beta chain) was found in a study of control samples from healthy donors and cancer patients. Sequencing used immunoSEQ multiplex PCR; TCRdb keeps in-frame clones, though not all of them. This sample yields almost 90,000 clones, of which about 83% are seen a single time; 2% to 2.5% belongs to the top ten. This clone was picked up a small number of times. V was cut by 5 bases and J by 10 bases, with 9 bases left in between. CDR1 and CDR2 from the germline V gene are SGHVS and FQNEAQ. The CDR3 consists of 12 residues. The sample taken for sequencing was blood. J is TRBJ1-6 and V is TRBV7-8; unclear D gene. This TCR was sampled from a woman aged 40 to 50 in good health. CDR3 amino acids: CASSPRISPLHF. The CDR3 region has the DNA TGTGCCAGCAGCCCCCGTATCTCACCCCTCCACTTT.